The 21 T cell receptor beta chains below were found in one sample sequenced in a study of beta chain features in type 1 diabetes. Their recognized antigens are unknown. Since all of the isolated RNA was reverse transcribed, expressed TCRB transcripts were what got sequenced. Some clones are missing from TCRdb's copy, which holds only in-frame ones; the method was immunoSEQ multiplex PCR. The sample gives around 280,000 clones, over 14% of which show up once; 0.015% to 0.017% is in the top ten. General study points: TCRB CDR3 length was moderately but significantly reduced in all four CD4+ subsets of Type 1 diabetes patients.

Sequenced input: naive CD4+ T cells from blood. All receptors come from a man aged 18-30 years with type 1 diabetes.

The rearrangement uses TRBV7-9 and TRBJ2-5, with 8 bases aligning to TRBD2. Germline V gene data show CDR1 as SEHNR and CDR2 as FQNEAQ (reference sequence). The CDR3 loop spans 13 amino acids. The J segment lost 5 bases and the V segment lost 3 bases, leaving 2 bases of the junction unmatched. In DNA form, the CDR3 reads TGTGCCAGCAGCTTTAGACTAGCGGAGACCCAGTACTTC. Protein: CASSFRLAETQYF.

The chain carries TRBV6-5 and TRBJ2-1, with 9 bases lining up with TRBD1. The germline gives CDR1 MNHEY, CDR2 SVGAGI. V shed 7 bases, J shed 6 bases, and the junction held 10 bases outside the gene matches. CDR3 size: 15 residues. CDR3 coding DNA: TGTGCCAGCAATAGACCGGGACAGGGCCGCAATGAGCAGTTCTTC. Protein product: CASNRPGQGRNEQFF.

The genes are TRBV5-1 and TRBJ2-7; 10 nucleotides align to TRBD1. The germline V gene encodes CDR1 SGHRS and CDR2 YFSETQ. The V and J ends lost 4 bases and 5 bases, in that order; junction bases with no gene match: 9. The CDR3 consists of 15 residues. The CDR3 DNA sequence: TGCGCCAGCAGCCCCAGGACAGGGGGTAGAAACGAGCAGTACTTC. This codes for CASSPRTGGRNEQYF.

The chain joins TRBV29-1 to TRBJ2-7; 9 positions agree with TRBD1. Trimming took 4 bases from V and 4 from J; bases not matched to a gene: 8. This CDR3 has 14 amino acids. Germline assignment: CDR1 SQVTM and CDR2 ANQGSEA. The CDR3 bases are TGCAGCGTTGGGCCGGGACAGGGCACATACGAGCAGTACTTC. Protein product: CSVGPGQGTYEQYF.

The V and J genes are TRBV11-2 and TRBJ2-7; 12 bases agree with TRBD1. Trimming removed 4 bases from V and 9 bases from J; junction bases left unmatched: 10. Germline CDR1 reads SGHAT; CDR2 reads FQNNGV. This CDR3 spans 15 amino acids. The CDR3 loop is CASSYGTGGVTAQYF. For the CDR3, the DNA is TGTGCCAGCAGCTATGGGACAGGGGGCGTCACTGCGCAGTACTTC.

This clone was seen more than once but under ten times. The CDR3 coding sequence is TGTGCCTGGCGGCGGGGGACCTACGAGCAGTACTTC. Amino acids: CAWRRGTYEQYF. The chain joins TRBV30 to TRBJ2-7, with TRBD2 matching 7 bases. There are 12 residues in the CDR3. The J segment lost 2 bases and the V segment lost 5 bases, leaving 3 bases of the junction unmatched. Germline V gene lookup returns CDR1 GTSNPN and CDR2 SVGIG (reference sequence). Combining the CDR3 with reference TRBV30 and TRBJ2-7 gives the whole variable domain SQTIHQWPATLVQPVGSPLSLECTVEGTSNPNLYWYRQAAGRGLQLLFYSVGIGQISSEVPQNLSASRPQDRQFILSSKKLLLSDSGFYLCAWRRGTYEQYFGPGTRLTVT.

CDR3 DNA: TGCAGCGTGGTGGACAGCTACTATGGCTACACCTTC. Translated, it gives CSVVDSYYGYTF. The chain joins TRBV29-1 to TRBJ1-2; possibly TRBD1 for D (6 bases). With 6 bases removed from V and 3 bases from J, the gap between germline ends came to 11 bases. CDR3 size: 12 residues. Per the germline V gene, CDR1 is SQVTM and CDR2 is ANQGSEA.

This clone was counted between two and nine times. This rearrangement joins TRBV6-5 to TRBJ2-7; D unclear. Trimming took 2 bases from V and 3 from J, leaving 14 bases between them. The CDR3 consists of 15 residues. CDR1 and CDR2 from the germline V gene are MNHEY and SVGAGI. The CDR3 sequence is CASSYGLPMSYEQYF. The CDR3 nucleotides read TGTGCCAGCAGTTACGGGCTCCCCATGAGCTACGAGCAGTACTTC.

This clone showed up just a few times. V is TRBV29-1 and J is TRBJ2-3; a weak D match, TRBD1 (5 bases). There are 13 residues in the CDR3. Germline CDR1 SQVTM, CDR2 ANQGSEA. Trimming removed 5 bases at V and 2 bases at J, with 11 bases between. The CDR3 DNA sequence: TGCAGCGTTCGCCAGGGCGACACAGATACGCAGTATTTT. Its translation is CSVRQGDTDTQYF.

A few counts support this clone. The chain combines TRBV25-1 with TRBJ2-7; 7 bases fit TRBD1. The CDR3 contains 13 residues. In germline, CDR1 is MGHDK, CDR2 SYGVNS. Trimming cost V 5 bases and J 6 bases; bases outside gene matches: 7. The CDR3 bases are TGTGCCAGCAGTCGACAGGGTATAGGCGAGCAGTACTTC. Translated, it gives CASSRQGIGEQYF.

The chain couples TRBV4-1 to TRBJ2-5; 9 nucleotides align to TRBD1. This CDR3 contains 16 residues. After removal of 1 base from V and 4 bases from J, the junction contained 7 bases not matched to a gene. Germline V gives CDR1 MGHRA, CDR2 YSYEKL. This CDR3 reads CASSQGRTGGGETQYF. In DNA form, the CDR3 reads TGCGCCAGCAGCCAAGGCCGCACAGGGGGCGGAGAGACCCAGTACTTC.

This clone turned up a few times. The chain links TRBV7-8 to TRBJ2-5, with D perhaps matching TRBD2 (5 bases). This CDR3 has 15 amino acids. Trimming took 6 bases from V and 1 from J, leaving 15 bases between them. Germline V gene lookup returns CDR1 SGHVS and CDR2 FQNEAQ. Here the CDR3 reads CASRRPFGVQETQYF. The CDR3 nucleotides read TGTGCCAGCAGGCGACCCTTCGGGGTCCAAGAGACCCAGTACTTC.

The gene calls are TRBV30 and TRBJ1-2, with D tentatively TRBD1 (5 bases). The V end was cut by 3 bases, the J end by 4 bases, with 6 bases between. The germline gives CDR1 GTSNPN, CDR2 SVGIG (reference sequence). The length of the CDR3 is 11 residues. Written as DNA, the CDR3 is TGTGCCTGGAGCGGGGGCTATGGCTACACCTTC. Translating gives CAWSGGYGYTF.

The chain carries TRBV27 and TRBJ2-1; 9 bases are shared with TRBD2. The CDR3 is made up of 15 amino acids. The J segment lost 4 bases and the V segment lost 5 bases, leaving 6 bases of the junction unmatched. Germline loops: CDR1 MNHEY, CDR2 SMNVEV (reference sequence). The DNA for the CDR3 is TGTGCCAGCAGTGGGCCTAGCGGGGCATACAATGAGCAGTTCTTC. It yields the protein CASSGPSGAYNEQFF.

Ten or more counts support this clone. The rearrangement joins TRBV29-1 to TRBJ2-1, with a tentative D call TRBD2 (5 bases). Germline CDR1 reads SQVTM; CDR2 reads ANQGSEA. This CDR3 region has 13 residues. The V end was cut by 4 bases, the J end by 7 bases, with 14 bases between. CDR3 in DNA: TGCAGCGTTGGCGGGCTCAGAGGGAATGAGCAGTTCTTC. It is translated as CSVGGLRGNEQFF.

The V call is TRBV9, the J call TRBJ2-1; no firm D call. CDR1 and CDR2 (germline): SGDLS, YYNGEE. CDR3 size: 16 residues. Trimming took 5 bases from V and 0 from J, leaving 15 bases between them. The CDR3 loop is CASSFRLESSYNEQFF. The CDR3 DNA sequence: TGTGCCAGCAGTTTTCGCCTTGAGAGCTCCTACAATGAGCAGTTCTTC. Full variable domain (outside the CDR3, taken from reference TRBV9 and TRBJ2-1): DSGVTQTPKHLITATGQRVTLRCSPRSGDLSVYWYQQSLDQGLQFLIQYYNGEERAKGNILERFSAQQFPDLHSELNLSSLELGDSALYFCASSFRLESSYNEQFFGPGTRLTVL.

V gene TRBV18 combines with J gene TRBJ2-1; D gene uncertain. The CDR3 consists of 12 residues. With 5 bases removed from V and 8 bases from J, the gap between germline ends came to 10 bases. Germline values: CDR1 KGHSH, CDR2 LQKENI. As DNA, the CDR3 is TGTGCCAGCTCATTAATCTTAGATGAGCAGTTCTTC. It yields the protein CASSLILDEQFF.

This clone occurred a few times. The J gene is TRBJ2-3, the V gene TRBV5-1; 7 bases match TRBD1. CDR1 SGHRS and CDR2 YFSETQ come from the germline V gene. There are 14 residues in the CDR3. The V and J ends lost 6 bases and 2 bases, in that order; junction bases with no gene match: 6. For the CDR3, the DNA is TGCGCCAGCAAGACGGGACAGAACACAGATACGCAGTATTTT. Translation gives CASKTGQNTDTQYF.

This clone was counted only a few times. This sequence joins TRBV4-1 and TRBJ1-5, with D possibly matching TRBD1 (5 bases). V lost 4 bases to trimming and J lost 3 bases, with 10 bases between them. The CDR3 runs to 14 residues. CDR1 and CDR2 from the germline V gene are MGHRA and YSYEKL. The CDR3 nucleotides are TGCGCCAGCAGCCCTGACAGCTCCAATCAGCCCCAGCATTTT. Amino acids: CASSPDSSNQPQHF.

This chain uses TRBV9 with TRBJ1-1, with D uncertain. This CDR3 spans 15 amino acids. Between the trimmed V and J ends, which lost 4 bases and 1 base, there was a span of 14 bases. The V gene's germline CDR1 is SGDLS and CDR2 YYNGEE. The CDR3 DNA reads as TGTGCCAGCAGCCAAGCAGGTGGGTGGAACACTGAAGCTTTCTTT. It encodes CASSQAGGWNTEAFF. The entire variable domain, with the rest obtained from reference TRBV9 and TRBJ1-1, is as follows: DSGVTQTPKHLITATGQRVTLRCSPRSGDLSVYWYQQSLDQGLQFLIQYYNGEERAKGNILERFSAQQFPDLHSELNLSSLELGDSALYFCASSQAGGWNTEAFFGQGTRLTVV.

The chain links TRBV7-2 to TRBJ1-5; 7 nucleotides line up with TRBD1. The CDR3 sequence is 17 residues long. Germline loops: CDR1 SGHTA, CDR2 FQGNSA. With V trimmed by 5 bases and J by 3 bases, 13 bases remained unmatched. The CDR3 nucleotides are TGTGCCAGCAGCATCCGACAGGGACCCAAATACAATCAGCCCCAGCATTTT. It is translated as CASSIRQGPKYNQPQHF. Full variable domain (missing parts from reference TRBV7-2 and TRBJ1-5): GAGVSQSPSNKVTEKGKDVELRCDPISGHTALYWYRQSLGQGLEFLIYFQGNSAPDKSGLPSDRFSAERTGGSVSTLTIQRTQQEDSAVYLCASSIRQGPKYNQPQHFGDGTRLSIL.